A selection of T cell receptor beta chains follows, all from one sample in a study of post-analysis software for immune sequencing data. TCRdb used MiXCR to reprocess the PCR reads, holding one entry per CDR3 protein. This table holds hundreds of thousands of distinct CDR3 sequences, over 30% found once. Sequencing was performed on blood. Every receptor here comes from a girl aged 2 to 9 with multiple sclerosis. CDR3s leave out the opening cysteine and the closing phenylalanine or tryptophan. Clone size is stated in some rows and not others, as once, few, many or a class when expanded.

j_call	cdr3_length	v_call	clone_size	cdr3_aa
NA	11	TRBV20-1	NA	SARNPRSYEQY
TRBJ2-1	14	TRBV6-2/TRBV6-3	NA	ASSYEGLAPYSEQF
TRBJ1-2	11	TRBV20-1	few	SALQESNYGYT
TRBJ1-2	12	TRBV6-2/TRBV6-3	NA	ASSLVPYMDGYT
TRBJ2-1	14	TRBV28	NA	ASSPLQRTSYNEQF
TRBJ2-7	11	TRBV11-2	NA	ASSFSQRREQY
TRBJ2-2	11	TRBV5-1	NA	ASSSDTHGELF
TRBJ2-5	14	TRBV5-5	NA	ASSSGLAGIQETQY
TRBJ2-7	13	TRBV6-1	few	ASSSSTNPPYEQY
TRBJ1-2	12	TRBV9	few	ASSVDQGLYGYT
TRBJ2-5	12	TRBV11-2	few	ASSLIWGKETQY
TRBJ2-7	13	TRBV6-2/TRBV6-3	NA	ASSYGYSRSYEQY
TRBJ2-1	14	TRBV9	NA	ASSVAIGTEANEQF
TRBJ1-1	10	TRBV28	NA	ASSPTPQRAF
TRBJ2-3	13	TRBV19	NA	ASSDRGRGTDTQY
TRBJ1-6	13	TRBV6-5	few	ASSYSNSLNSPLH
TRBJ2-1	14	TRBV29-1	NA	SVEGGGAFRYNEQF
TRBJ2-3	12	TRBV27	few	ASRRLASTDTQY
TRBJ1-1	12	TRBV6-5	NA	ASSYLSGATEAF
TRBJ2-7	13	TRBV29-1	NA	SALRRDRSRYEQY
TRBJ2-1	12	TRBV12-3/TRBV12-4	few	ASTRRSGSGEQF
TRBJ2-7	11	TRBV7-9	NA	ASLPGQGDEQY
TRBJ1-2	9	TRBV28	many	ASSLGDGYT
NA	14	TRBV7-2	few	ASSLTSGRAYNEQY
TRBJ2-7	11	TRBV20-1	NA	SGRSSSSYERY
TRBJ2-1	13	TRBV5-1	many	ASSPGTGSYNEQF
TRBJ2-1	10	TRBV27	NA	ASSSGRNEQF
TRBJ1-2	9	TRBV20-1	NA	SANMIYGYT
TRBJ2-7	13	TRBV25-1	NA	ASSGSGTGEHEQY
TRBJ1-1	13	TRBV5-1	NA	ASSLSRLTNTEAF
TRBJ2-3	12	TRBV2	once	ASSQGRGTDTQY
TRBJ2-7	13	TRBV14	few	ASSHSKSLGYEQY
TRBJ1-1	12	TRBV12-3/TRBV12-4	few	ASSPRRLNTEAF
TRBJ2-7	14	TRBV20-1	NA	SAKPTSGTILYEQY
TRBJ2-1	14	TRBV20-1	few	SARDRVAGVDNEQF
TRBJ1-1	12	TRBV27	few	ASSLFWGASEAF
TRBJ2-5	12	TRBV20-1	few	SARDGLPEETQY
TRBJ2-1	15	TRBV3-1	NA	ASSQGDGGDPYNEQF
TRBJ2-3	12	TRBV6-1	NA	AIHRPGPTDTQY
TRBJ1-5	12	TRBV20-1	few	SANPGTLGQPQH
TRBJ1-5	13	TRBV18	NA	ASSPPGQGDQPQH
TRBJ2-1	12	TRBV15	NA	ATSRDLTGNEQF
TRBJ2-1	10	TRBV27	few	ASSLSDSEQF
TRBJ2-3	13	TRBV15	few	ATSRDRGFTDTQY
TRBJ1-2	11	TRBV3-1	few	ASSQEGAGGYT
NA	13	TRBV12-3/TRBV12-4	NA	ASSLLAGVLNEQY
TRBJ2-1	11	TRBV20-1	NA	SASTSGRAEQF
TRBJ1-1	12	TRBV20-1	NA	SARRQGPSTEAF
TRBJ1-1	14	TRBV5-5	NA	ASRSGTGRVDTEVF
TRBJ1-1	15	TRBV5-1	NA	ASSLGVDRVLGTEAF
NA	13	TRBV3-1	NA	ASSQDLTGLYEQY
TRBJ2-1	13	TRBV20-1	NA	SARLTGQTYNEQF
TRBJ1-6	16	TRBV5-1	NA	ASSLPDSRGPGGSPLH
TRBJ2-1	14	TRBV18	NA	ASSPRQGRRYNEQF
TRBJ2-1	15	TRBV12-3/TRBV12-4	NA	ASSPRWERTPGNEQF
TRBJ1-1	11	TRBV27	NA	ASGGRSNTEAF
TRBJ1-1	13	TRBV5-1	few	ASSLSGQMNTEAF
TRBJ1-1	11	TRBV29-1	NA	SVDRPSRTEAF
TRBJ1-1	11	TRBV20-1	NA	SASGQMNTEAF